The sequence of this T cell receptor (beta chain) was determined in a study of T-cell reconstitution after alpha-beta-depleted transplantation in children. Unique molecular identifiers were used to barcode this TCRbeta library. TCRdb reprocessed the PCR reads with MiXCR, giving one entry per CDR3 protein. The sample lists 750,000 to 950,000 distinct CDR3 sequences, roughly 15% occurring once. The ends lost 0 bases at V and 4 bases at J; junction bases unmatched: 3. The CDR3 consists of 16 residues. Looked up from germline, CDR1 is SGHTA and CDR2 is FQGNSA. This clonotype was seen a handful of times. The sequences come from PBMCs, mostly from graft donor cells, collected 360 days after TCRalphabeta/CD19-depleted stem cell transplant. The chain recombines TRBV7-2 with TRBJ1-2, with 12 bases that match TRBD1. The clonotype comes from a male patient between 5 and 17 years old who had a stem cell transplant for acute lymphoblastic leukemia, so the T cells may come from the graft donor. The CDR3 loop reads CASSLAGTGGVYGYTF. The CDR3 DNA reads TGTGCCAGCAGCTTAGCGGGGACAGGGGGCGTCTATGGCTACACCTTC.